This T cell receptor (beta chain) was retrieved from a study of PD-1 blockade in mismatch repair-deficient tumors. Study as a whole: Patients had 12 to 13 mismatch repair-deficient cancer types and were previously treated and progressing.

About this clone: The antigen is not known.

The method was immunoSEQ multiplex PCR; TCRdb's version includes in-frame clones alone and lacks a portion of them. This sample has about 110,000 clones, with over 65% found just once. Findings and caveats of the study: Rapid post-treatment expansion, then contraction, generally preceding radiologic response, marked tumor-resident clones.

All patients were mismatch repair deficient, assessed by either PCR or immunohistochemistry. TCRs were sequenced from three patients responding to pembrolizumab. The CDR3 has 12 residues. V dropped 5 bases and J dropped 4; count of bases not matched to a gene: 1. The germline gives CDR1 LNHDA, CDR2 SQIVND (reference sequence). The sequence was obtained from an adult with mismatch repair-deficient cancer. The sequencing here drew on peripheral blood, taken 60 weeks after starting pembrolizumab. The gene calls are TRBV19 and TRBJ1-1; 7 bases are shared with TRBD1. DNA of the CDR3: TGTGCCAGTAGTCGGGACAGCACTGAAGCTTTCTTT. It translates to CASSRDSTEAFF.